This TCR beta chain was found in a study of blood T cell repertoires in COVID-19. Overall study context: Samples of COVID-19 (acute and convalescent) were obtained from the United States, Italy and Spain. PBMCs, B-cell-depleted T cells, or T cells provided the cDNA or gDNA that made up the material.

How the authors handled the data: Reference gene primer amplification yielded estimated nucleated cell counts. Assay: immunoSEQ multiplex PCR; the TCRdb copy retains only in-frame clones and omits some. V, J and clone size were drawn from that table, and D and trimming were deduced from the DNA. The table includes around 72,000 clones, approximately 80% detected once. The CDR3 runs to 11 residues. Looked up from germline, CDR1 is SGDLS and CDR2 is YYNGEE. Trimming cost V 4 bases and J 5 bases, with 7 bases left between them. This sequence joins TRBV9 and TRBJ2-7, with TRBD2 as a possible D gene (5 bases). The TCR was taken from a woman in her 70s with acute or convalescent COVID-19. Sequenced input: peripheral blood. This CDR3 is CASSKTNEQYF. The CDR3 bases are TGTGCCAGCAGCAAGACTAACGAGCAGTACTTC.